This T cell receptor (beta chain) was recorded in a study of T cell responses to AZD1222 COVID-19 vaccine. Assay: immunoSEQ multiplex PCR; the TCRdb copy retains only in-frame clones and omits some. Here the sample spans approximately 140,000 clones, about 90% being singletons. Germline V gene data show CDR1 as LNHDA and CDR2 as SQIVND (reference sequence). Trimming shortened V by 6 bases and J by 0 bases, and 8 bases separated the two germline ends. This CDR3 region has 13 residues. The J gene is TRBJ1-1, the V gene TRBV19; D call uncertain. This sequence originates from an adult in good health. This sample comprised peripheral blood, obtained on day 0 of MenACWY control vaccination. The CDR3 loop reads CASSLRLNTEAFF. CDR3 DNA sequence: TGTGCCAGTAGCCTCCGGCTGAACACTGAAGCTTTCTTT.